The 3 T cell receptor beta chains reported below all come from one sample, sequenced in a study of T cells in Graves' hyperthyroidism and ophthalmopathy. Regions amplified from RNA transcripts were the TCR beta CDR3 regions. HTBI primers were employed in a first-round RT-PCR of the TCR CDR3. TCRdb reanalysed the multiplex PCR reads using MiXCR and keeps one entry per CDR3 protein. The table records more than 500,000 distinct CDR3 sequences, about 16% of them present only once. The sequenced sample consisted of blood. The receptors derive from a woman in her twenties or thirties with Graves' ophthalmopathy.

In this sample, this clonotype turned up many times. The chain joins TRBV29-1 to TRBJ2-3; the D is unclear. With 3 bases removed from V and 4 bases from J, the gap between germline ends came to 8 bases. There are 12 residues in the CDR3. From germline, CDR1 is SQVTM and CDR2 ANQGSEA. The CDR3 region has the DNA TGCAGCGTTGAGGGCACCCCAGATACGCAGTATTTT. Protein sequence: CSVEGTPDTQYF.

This clonotype was counted ten times or more. The chain is built from TRBV28 and TRBJ2-5, with TRBD1 matching 7 bases. Looked up from germline, CDR1 is MDHEN and CDR2 is SYDVKM. This CDR3 is built from 14 residues. J gave up 5 bases and V 5 bases, and 8 bases lay outside the gene matches. CDR3 region: CASSKQTGRETQYF. The CDR3 DNA is TGTGCCAGCAGTAAACAGACAGGGCGGGAGACCCAGTACTTC.

The V and J genes are TRBV11-2 and TRBJ1-4, with 9 positions matching TRBD1. The CDR3 totals 15 residues. J gave up 6 bases and V 4 bases, and 6 bases lay outside the gene matches. Germline V gene lookup returns CDR1 SGHAT and CDR2 FQNNGV. The CDR3 coding sequence is TGTGCCAGCAGCTCGACAGGGGGGGATTATGAAAAACTGTTTTTT. It specifies CASSSTGGDYEKLFF.